The 8 T cell receptor beta chains below were found in one sample sequenced in a study of CD8 T cell repertoires and HIV-1 epitope variants. Sequencing used immunoSEQ multiplex PCR; TCRdb keeps in-frame clones, though not all of them. This repertoire shows under 100,000 clones, more than 65% found once; its top ten account for approximately 24%. The sequencing input was uncultured baseline CD8+ T cells from peripheral blood mononuclear cells (PBMCs). These receptors were collected from a male donor with HIV.

Details on this clone: At one end the junction does not follow the germline gene, possibly because of a read error. This CDR3 reads CASSSPGQQETQYF. Written as DNA, the CDR3 is TGTGCTAGCAGCTCACCCGGGCAACAAGAGACCCAGTACTTC. This chain connects TRBV7-7 to TRBJ2-5; D ambiguous. CDR3 length: 14 residues. Germline V gives CDR1 SSHAT, CDR2 FNYEAQ (reference sequence).

The gene calls are TRBV5-1 and TRBJ1-4, with no clear D. Deletions cut 4 bases from V and 0 bases from J, with 10 bases between. Germline CDR1 and CDR2: SGHRS and YFSETQ. This CDR3 contains 15 residues. CDR3 loop: CASSLSGATNEKLFF. The CDR3, as DNA: TGCGCCAGCAGCCTTAGTGGAGCAACTAATGAAAAACTGTTTTTT.

CDR3 nucleotide sequence: TGTGCCAGCAGCTTAGGGTTAGAAGCCGGGGAGCTGTTTTTT. Encoded protein: CASSLGLEAGELFF. The rearrangement joins TRBV7-9 to TRBJ2-2, with D uncertain. V lost 1 base, J lost 6 bases, and 9 bases lay in between. The CDR3 is made up of 14 amino acids. In germline, CDR1 is SEHNR, CDR2 FQNEAQ (reference sequence).

This clone was observed a few times. The rearrangement uses TRBV19 and TRBJ2-1, with 11 bases identical to TRBD2. V was clipped by 5 bases and J by 6 bases; unmatched bases: 12. The CDR3 runs to 17 residues. Germline V gene lookup returns CDR1 LNHDA and CDR2 SQIVND (reference sequence). The DNA of the CDR3 is TGTGCCAGTAGTCCCAGTTTAGCGGGGGGGCTCGTCAATGAGCAGTTCTTC. It yields the protein CASSPSLAGGLVNEQFF.

V usage is TRBV18 and J usage is TRBJ2-6; D call uncertain. The CDR3 runs 16 residues. The germline V gene encodes CDR1 KGHSH and CDR2 LQKENI. V shed 2 bases and J shed 0 bases, with 8 bases lying between them. The CDR3 coding sequence is TGTGCCAGCTCACCAGGTTACAGCTCTGGGGCCAACGTCCTGACTTTC. Translating it yields CASSPGYSSGANVLTF.

V and J are TRBV7-6 and TRBJ1-2; 9 positions agree with TRBD1. CDR1 is SGHVS, CDR2 FNYEAQ, per germline. This CDR3 is 13 amino acids long. The junction had 6 bases not matched to a gene; V was cut back by 5 bases and J by 8 bases. As DNA, the CDR3 is TGTGCCAGCAGCCCTACAGGGGGCAACGGCTACACCTTC. It specifies CASSPTGGNGYTF.

This clone has a handful of counts. The V gene is TRBV7-9, the J gene TRBJ1-1; TRBD1 is a possible D gene (6 bases). This CDR3 comprises 11 residues. With 6 bases removed from V and 11 bases from J, the gap between germline ends came to 13 bases. Per germline, CDR1 SEHNR and CDR2 FQNEAQ (reference sequence). The CDR3 region is CASREGDRAFF. In nucleotides, the CDR3 is TGTGCCAGCAGGGAGGGAGACAGGGCTTTCTTT.

V usage is TRBV7-9 and J usage is TRBJ2-7, with 8 bases lining up with TRBD1. This CDR3 has 18 amino acids. Germline-derived CDR1 and CDR2 are SEHNR and FQNEAQ (reference sequence). Unmatched junction bases numbered 15, after V lost 4 bases and J lost 1 base. CDR3 sequence: CASSSLLHLGQGSYEQYF. The CDR3, as DNA: TGTGCCAGCAGCTCACTCCTACATCTCGGACAGGGATCCTACGAGCAGTACTTC.